This T cell receptor beta chain is drawn from a study of neurological immune-mediated disorders. From the 5' RACE reads, TCRdb called clonotypes with MiXCR, one entry per CDR3 protein. The sample shows roughly 48,000 distinct CDR3 sequences, around 13% of them seen only once. The sample's time point: longitudinal time-point 2. Source material was 2 million unsorted PBMCs, stored at -80 °C in RNAlater. This clonotype was recorded many times. What it binds is not known. Study-wide results and caveats: Private repertoires in all groups were suggested, as expanded clones shared no CDR3 amino acid sequences across subjects.

The CDR3 runs to 13 residues. Germline CDR1 reads KGHSH; CDR2 reads LQKENI. V dropped 7 bases and J dropped 6 bases, with 10 bases sitting between them. Sequencing was performed on PBMCs. This TCR derives from a male donor with HTLV-1-associated myelopathy (HAM/TSP). The genes are TRBV18 and TRBJ1-6; weak D call: TRBD1 (5 bases). The chain's CDR3 is CASYRDVNSPLHF. The CDR3 DNA is TGTGCCAGCTACCGGGACGTTAATTCACCCCTCCACTTT.